This T cell receptor (beta chain) is drawn from a study of CD8 T cells in ankylosing spondylitis. Whole-study findings and limits: Disease-linked clones displayed a CD8+ phenotype and appeared relatively rarely in peripheral blood. Past research had described some motif variants in reactive arthritis synovial fluid and blood. Reported data indicate significant enrichment of disease-linked clones within matched ankylosing spondylitis synovial fluid. Ankylosing spondylitis blood appeared to carry a characteristic TCR beta motif of fewer than 10 highly homologous variants.

The sample holds many counts of this clonotype. Its antigen remains unknown. Libraries of TCR beta came from quantitative 5'-RACE with molecular barcodes. TCRdb reanalysed the 5' RACE reads using MiXCR and keeps one entry per CDR3 protein. The sample shows some 220,000 distinct CDR3 sequences, 6% to 8.5% of them seen only once. The TCR was taken from a male donor with ankylosing spondylitis. The sample was blood, either unsorted or a sorted T cell fraction (not recorded which).

The CDR3 is CSGLYSGANVLTF. The CDR3 nucleotides read TGCAGCGGTCTCTACTCTGGGGCCAACGTCCTGACTTTC. The chain recombines TRBV29-1 with TRBJ2-6; the D is unclear. The germline CDR1 and CDR2 sequences are SQVTM and ANQGSEA. This CDR3 is built from 13 residues. The V end was cut by 7 bases, the J end by 0 bases, with 7 bases between.